This entry features one T cell receptor beta chain sequence. Trimming took off 5 bases at V and 4 bases at J, with 21 bases between the two ends. Looked up from germline, CDR1 is SQVTM and CDR2 is ANQGSEA. The CDR3 has 16 residues. The data are from a study of CD8 T cells in Susac syndrome. When the RNA was reverse transcribed, random hexamers were used with an input of roughly 0.45 to 1 ug. TCRdb re-called the immunoSEQ multiplex PCR reads with MiXCR, one entry per CDR3 protein. Among roughly 250,000 distinct CDR3 sequences listed, approximately 95% were seen once. This rearrangement joins TRBV29-1 to TRBJ2-1; D not certain. Source material: CD4+ T cells from PBMCs. The TCR was taken from a human donor with Susac syndrome. CDR3 protein: CSVQAKSYFGYNEQFF. The CDR3 DNA reads as TGCAGCGTTCAAGCGAAGTCTTATTTTGGGTACAATGAGCAGTTCTTC.